This T cell receptor beta chain was identified in a study of chemoradiotherapy in HPV16-positive cancers. The study's findings and limits: For HPV16-positive patients, expanding HPV-responsive T cells associated with longer recurrence-free survival. HPV-specific T cells were functionally defined from only two HPV16-positive patients.

Libraries were prepared by immunoSEQ multiplex PCR; TCRdb keeps only in-frame clonotypes and omits some of them. The table has tens of thousands of clones, roughly 90% seen once; the top ten hold over 4%. About this clone itself: Its antigen is not identified.

There are 15 residues in the CDR3. The V end lost 4 bases, the J end lost 4 bases, and 16 bases lay between the germline ends. Germline CDR1 and CDR2: LGHNT and FRNRAP. The chain links TRBV12-5 to TRBJ1-2; D uncertain. The starting material was blood, obtained from a patient who underwent chemoradiotherapy. The receptor's source is a human donor with HPV-associated anogenital cancer. The CDR3 sequence is CASGSTFSGSYGYTF. DNA of the CDR3: TGTGCTAGTGGTTCCACTTTTTCTGGGAGCTATGGCTACACCTTC.